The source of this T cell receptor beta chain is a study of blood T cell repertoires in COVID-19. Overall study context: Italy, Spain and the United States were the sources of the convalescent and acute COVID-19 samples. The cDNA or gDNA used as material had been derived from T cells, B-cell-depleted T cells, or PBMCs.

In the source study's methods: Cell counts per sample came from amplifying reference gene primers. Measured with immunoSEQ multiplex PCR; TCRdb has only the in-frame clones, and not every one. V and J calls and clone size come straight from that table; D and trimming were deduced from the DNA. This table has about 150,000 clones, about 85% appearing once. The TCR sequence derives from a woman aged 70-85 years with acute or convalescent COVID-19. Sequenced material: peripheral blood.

The chain's CDR3 is CASSFLPGPTNGATQYF. CDR3 nucleotide sequence: TGTGCCAGCAGCTTTCTCCCGGGTCCAACGAATGGAGCGACCCAGTACTTC. The chain uses TRBV7-9 and TRBJ2-5; no firm D call. Looked up from germline, CDR1 is SEHNR and CDR2 is FQNEAQ (reference sequence). The length of the CDR3 is 17 residues. V was shortened by 3 bases and J by 7 bases, with 24 bases between the two germline ends.